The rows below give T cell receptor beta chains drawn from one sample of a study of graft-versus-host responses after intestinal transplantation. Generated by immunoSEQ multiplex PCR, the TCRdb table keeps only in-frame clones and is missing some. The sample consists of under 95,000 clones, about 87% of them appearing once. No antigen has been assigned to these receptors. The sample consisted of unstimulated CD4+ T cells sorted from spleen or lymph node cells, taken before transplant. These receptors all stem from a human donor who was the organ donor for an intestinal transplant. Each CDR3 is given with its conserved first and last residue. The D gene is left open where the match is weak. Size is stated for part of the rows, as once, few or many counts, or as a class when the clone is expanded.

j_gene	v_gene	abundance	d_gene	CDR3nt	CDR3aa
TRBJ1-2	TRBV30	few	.	TGTGCCTGGATCGGGGCGAGGTGGGGGGACTATGGCTACACCTTC	CAWIGARWGDYGYTF
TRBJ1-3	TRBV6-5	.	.	TGTGCCACCTTTTACACCATATATTTT	CATFYTIYF
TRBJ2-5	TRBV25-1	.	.	TGTGCCAGCAGTGAGGCCTCTGAGACCCAGTACTTC	CASSEASETQYF
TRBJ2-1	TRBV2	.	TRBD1	TGTGCCAGCAGCCACAGGGGACAGGGGACACAGAGAATCTCCTACAATGAGCAGTTCTTC	CASSHRGQGTQRISYNEQFF
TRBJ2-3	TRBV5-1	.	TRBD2	TGCGCCAGCAGCTTGGAACTAGCGGGGGGGAGCACAGATACGCAGTATTTT	CASSLELAGGSTDTQYF
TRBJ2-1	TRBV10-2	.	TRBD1	TGCGCCAGCAGGGCCAGCAGGGACAGAACATTTGGTGAGCAGTTCTTC	CASRASRDRTFGEQFF
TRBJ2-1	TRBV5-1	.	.	TGCGCCAGCAGCTTGGTGGAGGGAAGGGGCCGGCAGTTCTTC	CASSLVEGRGRQFF
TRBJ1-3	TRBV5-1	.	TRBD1	TGCGCCAGCAGCTTGGGACAGGGGGCGGGAAACACCATATATTTT	CASSLGQGAGNTIYF
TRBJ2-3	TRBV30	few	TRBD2	TGTGCCTGGAGTGCTAGCCGGCGGGGGGGCACAGATACGCAGTATTTT	CAWSASRRGGTDTQYF
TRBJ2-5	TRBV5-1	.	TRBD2	TGCGCCAGCAGCGGCGGGGGGCGCTGGGAGACCCAGTACTTC	CASSGGGRWETQYF
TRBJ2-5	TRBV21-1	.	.	TGTGCCAGCAGCATCTACCCGACGGGGGGGGAAGAGACCCAGTACTTC	CASSIYPTGGEETQYF
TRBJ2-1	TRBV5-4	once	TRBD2	TGTGCCAGCACCTCTACTAGCGGGGGGGCCAGTTCCTACAATGAGCAGTTCTTC	CASTSTSGGASSYNEQFF
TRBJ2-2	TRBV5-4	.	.	TGTGCCACCGGTGAGGGATTAAGGAACACCGGGGAGCTGTTTTTT	CATGEGLRNTGELFF
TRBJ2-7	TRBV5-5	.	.	TGTGCCAGCAGCCCCACTAGCTACGAGCAGTACTTC	CASSPTSYEQYF
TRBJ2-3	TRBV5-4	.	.	TGTGCCAGTTCGGGGGACGGCACAGATACGCAGTATTTT	CASSGDGTDTQYF
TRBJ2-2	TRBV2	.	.	TGTGCCAGCAGTGAATCTCGGACCGGGGAGCTGTTTTTT	CASSESRTGELFF
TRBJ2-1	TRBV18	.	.	TGTGCCAGCTCACCCACTGACAGCGCGGCGCAGTTCTTC	CASSPTDSAAQFF
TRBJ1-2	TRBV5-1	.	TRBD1	TGCGCCAGCAGCCCGGACAGGTGGGATGGCTACACCTTC	CASSPDRWDGYTF
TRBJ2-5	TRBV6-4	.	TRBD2	TGTGCCAACGCGACCCCCAAAAGCCTAGCGGGGACGTACCAAGAGACCCAGTACTTC	CANATPKSLAGTYQETQYF
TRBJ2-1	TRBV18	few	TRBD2	TGTGCCAGCTCACTCAGACTAGCTCAGCATGAGCAGTTCTTC	CASSLRLAQHEQFF
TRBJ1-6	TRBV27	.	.	TGTGCCAGCAGTTTCGTGGGGGGGGGTTGGTCACCCCTCCACTTT	CASSFVGGGWSPLHF
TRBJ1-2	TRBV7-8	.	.	TGTGCCAGCGGGAGGACGGTCTATGGCTACACCTTC	CASGRTVYGYTF
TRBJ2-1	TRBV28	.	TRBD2	TGTGCCAGCAGTACCCCCGGACTAGCAGGAAATGAGCAGTTCTTC	CASSTPGLAGNEQFF
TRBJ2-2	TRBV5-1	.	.	TGCGCCAGCAGGACTCCGGGGATTGACACCGGGGAGCTGTTTTTT	CASRTPGIDTGELFF
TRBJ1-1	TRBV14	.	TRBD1	TGTGCCAGCAGCCATCGACAGGGGTGGAACACTGAAGCTTTCTTT	CASSHRQGWNTEAFF
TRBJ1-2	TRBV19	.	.	TGTGCCAGTAGTGACAGTATGTTTGGCTACACCTTC	CASSDSMFGYTF
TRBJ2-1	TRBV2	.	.	TGTGCCAGCAGCTCGGACCCGACAGAGCGTTTCTTC	CASSSDPTERFF
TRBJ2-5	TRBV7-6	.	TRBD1	TGTGCCAGCAGCTTAGTGGGCAGGGGGCGAGAGACCCAGTACTTC	CASSLVGRGRETQYF
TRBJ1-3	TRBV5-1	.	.	TGCGCCAGCAGCTTGGGGCAAGGAAACACCATATATTTT	CASSLGQGNTIYF
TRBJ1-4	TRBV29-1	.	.	TGCAGCGTTGAAAAACAGGGTGTGGCAAAACTGTTTTTT	CSVEKQGVAKLFF
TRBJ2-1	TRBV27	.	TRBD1	TGTGCCAGCAGTCCTATCCAGGGGGCAACCTACAATGAGCAGTTCTTC	CASSPIQGATYNEQFF
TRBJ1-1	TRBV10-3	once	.	TGTGCCATCAGTGACGTCTTGAACACTGAAGCTTTCTTT	CAISDVLNTEAFF
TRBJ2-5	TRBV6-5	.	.	TGTGCCAGCAGTTACCGACAGAGCCAAGAGACCCAGTACTTC	CASSYRQSQETQYF
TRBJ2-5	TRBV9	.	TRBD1	TGTGCCAGCAGCGCCACGACAGGGATCCAAGAGACCCAGTACTTC	CASSATTGIQETQYF
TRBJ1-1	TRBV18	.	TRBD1	TGTGCCAGCTCACCCCTCGGACAGGAGGACACTGAAGCTTTCTTT	CASSPLGQEDTEAFF
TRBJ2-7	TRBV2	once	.	TGTGCCAGCAGACCGAGACAGCCATCCTACGAGCAGTACTTC	CASRPRQPSYEQYF
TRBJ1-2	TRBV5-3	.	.	TGTGCCAGAAGCTTGACAGGCCCCCACTATGGCTACACCTTC	CARSLTGPHYGYTF
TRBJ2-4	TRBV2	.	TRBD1	TGTGCCAGCACCTCAGAACCTTACAGGGGTAGTACCAAAAACATTCAGTACTTC	CASTSEPYRGSTKNIQYF
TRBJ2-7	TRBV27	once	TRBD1	TGTGCCAGCCGGACTCCCGGGACAGGGTTGACCGAGCAGTACTTC	CASRTPGTGLTEQYF
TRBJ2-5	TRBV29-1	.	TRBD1	TGCAGCGTGATTCGACAGGGAGCCAGGGAGACCCAGTACTTC	CSVIRQGARETQYF
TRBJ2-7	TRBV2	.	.	TGTGCCAGCGAGGATGGGCAGGGGCGCTACGAGCAGTACTTC	CASEDGQGRYEQYF
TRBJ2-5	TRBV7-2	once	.	TGTGCCAGCAGCTTAATACGGGAGACCCAGTACTTC	CASSLIRETQYF
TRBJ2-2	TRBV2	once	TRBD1	TGTGCCAGCGGGGACAGGTGGACCGGGGAGCTGTTTTTT	CASGDRWTGELFF
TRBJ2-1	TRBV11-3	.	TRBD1	TGTGCCAGCAGTCCCCCGGGACAGGCCCGGGATGAGCAGTTCTTC	CASSPPGQARDEQFF
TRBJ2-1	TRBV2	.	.	TGTGCCAGCAGTGAAAGGGTCAGGGTCGGCCACAATGAGCAGTTCTTC	CASSERVRVGHNEQFF
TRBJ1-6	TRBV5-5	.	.	TGTGCCAGCAGCTTAGGGGGTTCTAATTCACCCCTCCACTTT	CASSLGGSNSPLHF
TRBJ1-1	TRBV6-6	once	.	TGTGCCAGCAGTTACTCAAGGGGTATCGCTGAAGCTTTCTTT	CASSYSRGIAEAFF
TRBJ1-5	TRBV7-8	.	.	TGTGCCAGCAGCTTAGAGTTACGGGGGGGTGTCTACAATCAGCCCCAGCATTTT	CASSLELRGGVYNQPQHF
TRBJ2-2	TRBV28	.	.	TGTGCCAGCAGTTTAGGGGGACTTAACGGGGAGCTGTTTTTT	CASSLGGLNGELFF
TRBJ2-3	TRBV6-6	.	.	TGTGCCAGCAGCCCCGGGTTTCAGGGAACAGATACGCAGTATTTT	CASSPGFQGTDTQYF
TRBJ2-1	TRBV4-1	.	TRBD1	TGCGCCAGCAGCCGCCCTAAGGACAGGGTGGGATACAATGAGCAGTTCTTC	CASSRPKDRVGYNEQFF
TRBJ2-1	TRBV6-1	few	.	TGTGCCAGCAGTTTCGGGGTCCCCTCCTACAATGAGCAGTTCTTC	CASSFGVPSYNEQFF
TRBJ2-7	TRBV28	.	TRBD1	TGTGCCAGCAGTTCACCTGGGACAGGGCACGAGCAGTACTTC	CASSSPGTGHEQYF
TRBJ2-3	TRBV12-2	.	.	TGTGCAAGTCGCCCAAGACAGGGAACAGATACGCAGTATTTT	CASRPRQGTDTQYF
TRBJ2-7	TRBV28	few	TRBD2	TGTGCCAGCAGTATCCCGGGACTAGCGGTCGAGCAGTACTTC	CASSIPGLAVEQYF